This TCR beta chain was captured in a study of T cell repertoires in cytomegalovirus infection. Findings and caveats of the study: HLA-C-restricted TCR beta clonotypes specific for CMV led the ex vivo response. Cumulative public TCR beta family frequency identified CMV carriers with the relevant HLA.

TCRdb analysed the reads with MiXCR anew, one entry per CDR3 protein. Among 650,000 to 900,000 distinct CDR3 sequences listed, about 30% were seen once. Trimming took 3 bases from V and 3 from J, leaving 9 bases between them. This CDR3 spans 13 amino acids. CDR1 and CDR2 (germline): MGHDK, SYGVNS. Comment on this clonotype: Antigen specificity is unknown.

The material was cultured CD8+ T cells from PBMCs, obtained from culture after CMV antigen stimulation. The rearrangement uses TRBV25-1 and TRBJ2-7; the D gene is possibly TRBD2 (5 bases). This clonotype was sampled from a human donor in good health (CMV status not recorded). Some clones in this sample may be carry-over from other donors' samples. The CDR3 nucleotides are TGTGCCAGCAGTGATTGGGAGATCTACGAGCAGTACGTC. Residues: CASSDWEIYEQYV.